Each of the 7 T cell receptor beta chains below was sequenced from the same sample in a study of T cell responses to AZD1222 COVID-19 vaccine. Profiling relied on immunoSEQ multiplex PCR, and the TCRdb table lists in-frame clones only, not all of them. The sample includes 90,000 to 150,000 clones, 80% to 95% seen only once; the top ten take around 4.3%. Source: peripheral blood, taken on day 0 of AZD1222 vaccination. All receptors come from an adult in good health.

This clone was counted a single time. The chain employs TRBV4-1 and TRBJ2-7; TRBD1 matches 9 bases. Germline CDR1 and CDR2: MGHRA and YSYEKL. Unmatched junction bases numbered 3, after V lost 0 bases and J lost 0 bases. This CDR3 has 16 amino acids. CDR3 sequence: CASSQELQGASYEQYF. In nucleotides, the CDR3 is TGCGCCAGCAGCCAAGAATTACAGGGGGCCTCCTACGAGCAGTACTTC.

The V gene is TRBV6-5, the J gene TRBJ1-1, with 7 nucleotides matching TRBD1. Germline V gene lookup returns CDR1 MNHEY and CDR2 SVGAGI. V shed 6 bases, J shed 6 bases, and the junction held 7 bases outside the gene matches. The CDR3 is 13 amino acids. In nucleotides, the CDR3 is TGTGCCAGCAGAGCTAGACAGGGCCCTGAAGCTTTCTTT. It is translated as CASRARQGPEAFF.

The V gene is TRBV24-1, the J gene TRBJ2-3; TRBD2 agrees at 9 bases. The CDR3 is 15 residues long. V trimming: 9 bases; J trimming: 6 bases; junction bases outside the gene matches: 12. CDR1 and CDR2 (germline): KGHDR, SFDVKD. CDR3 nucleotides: TGTGCCACCGGGCTCCAGGCGGGGGGGTTGGATACGCAGTATTTT. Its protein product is CATGLQAGGLDTQYF.

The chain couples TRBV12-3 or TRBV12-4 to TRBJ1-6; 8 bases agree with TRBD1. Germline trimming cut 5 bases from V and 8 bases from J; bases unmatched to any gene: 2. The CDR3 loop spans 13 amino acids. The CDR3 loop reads CASSPTGDSPLHF. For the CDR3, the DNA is TGTGCCAGCAGTCCGACAGGGGATTCACCCCTCCACTTT.

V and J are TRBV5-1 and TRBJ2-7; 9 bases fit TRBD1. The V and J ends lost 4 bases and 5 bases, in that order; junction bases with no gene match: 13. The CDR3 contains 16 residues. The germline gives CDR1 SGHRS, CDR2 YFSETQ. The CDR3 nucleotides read TGCGCCAGCAGCCCTAGACCGGGACAGGGTCTTCACGAGCAGTACTTC. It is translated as CASSPRPGQGLHEQYF.

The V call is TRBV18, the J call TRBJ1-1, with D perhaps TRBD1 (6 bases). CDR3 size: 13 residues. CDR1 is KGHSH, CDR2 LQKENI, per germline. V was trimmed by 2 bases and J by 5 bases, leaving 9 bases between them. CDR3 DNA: TGTGCCAGCTCACCATCAGGGGTAACTGAAGCTTTCTTT. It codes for CASSPSGVTEAFF.

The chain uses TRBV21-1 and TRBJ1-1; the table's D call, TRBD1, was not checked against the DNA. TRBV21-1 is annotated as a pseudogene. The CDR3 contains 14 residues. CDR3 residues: CASSFYRGYTEAFF. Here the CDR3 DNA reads TGTGCCAGCAGCTTCTACAGGGGGTACACTGAAGCTTTCTTT.